The 11 T cell receptor beta chains in this list originate from one sample, sequenced in a study of T cells in Graves' hyperthyroidism and ophthalmopathy. RNA transcripts gave rise to amplified TCR beta CDR3 regions. A set of HTBI primers served as the primers for a first-round RT-PCR of the TCR CDR3. TCRdb itself ran the multiplex PCR reads through MiXCR, one entry per CDR3 protein. Here the sample spans a few hundred thousand distinct CDR3 sequences, roughly 15% being singletons. The sequenced sample consisted of blood. These TCRs come from a woman aged 25-40 years with Graves' ophthalmopathy.

This clonotype was observed at least ten times. The J gene is TRBJ2-7, the V gene TRBV12-3 or TRBV12-4, with 12 bases aligning to TRBD2. This CDR3 comprises 14 residues. The V and J ends lost 6 bases and 7 bases, in that order; junction bases with no gene match: 7. CDR3 residues: CASSLAGGIVEQYF. CDR3 DNA: TGTGCCAGCAGCCTAGCGGGGGGGATCGTAGAGCAGTACTTC.

This clonotype showed up many times. The chain links TRBV7-2 to TRBJ2-7, with D perhaps TRBD2 (6 bases). V was trimmed by 5 bases and J by 2 bases, leaving 19 bases between them. The V gene's germline CDR1 is SGHTA and CDR2 FQGNSA. This CDR3 is built from 16 residues. CDR3 bases: TGTGCCAGCAGCAAGCTCGCGGGGTCTGCAGCCTACGAGCAGTACTTC. Translation gives CASSKLAGSAAYEQYF.

V and J are TRBV2 and TRBJ2-3, with TRBD2 matching over 13 bases. This CDR3 contains 18 residues. Trimming at V came to 1 base and at J to 6 bases, leaving 10 bases not matched to a gene. CDR1 and CDR2 from the germline V gene are SNHLY and FYNNEI. Here the CDR3 DNA reads TGTGCCAGCAGTGAAGTACAACTAGCGGGGGGGCCCGGGGATACGCAGTATTTT. The encoded protein is CASSEVQLAGGPGDTQYF.

This clonotype appeared many times. V is TRBV7-9 and J is TRBJ2-2, with 10 bases lining up with TRBD1. The CDR3 covers 14 residues. Germline-derived CDR1 and CDR2 are SEHNR and FQNEAQ (reference sequence). The V segment lost 5 bases and the J segment 6 bases; nucleotides outside the gene matches: 3. The CDR3 sequence: CASSPDRGAGELFF. CDR3 bases: TGTGCCAGCAGCCCGGACAGGGGGGCCGGGGAGCTGTTTTTT.

In this sample, this clonotype turned up many times. The chain carries TRBV30 and TRBJ2-7; no firm D call. This CDR3 region has 14 residues. The V gene lost 4 bases and the J gene lost 5 bases, with 18 bases spanning the gap. Germline assignment: CDR1 GTSNPN and CDR2 SVGIG (reference sequence). The CDR3, as DNA: TGTGCCTGGACCTTACCCTATTCCGAGGACGAGCAGTACTTC. The encoded protein is CAWTLPYSEDEQYF.

The sample holds many counts of this clonotype. The rearrangement uses TRBV6-1 and TRBJ2-2; perhaps D is TRBD1 or TRBD2 (5 bases each). Germline CDR1 MNHNS, CDR2 SASEGT. V lost 11 bases and J 3 bases, leaving 16 bases between the germline ends. The CDR3 totals 14 residues. As DNA, the CDR3 is TGTGCCGGAAGAGGGGAGCTAGACACCGGGGAGCTGTTTTTT. Protein product: CAGRGELDTGELFF.

This clonotype came up many times. The rearrangement uses TRBV11-2 and TRBJ2-1; 8 nucleotides match TRBD2. CDR3 length: 18 residues. The junction had 14 bases not matched to a gene; V was cut back by 2 bases and J by 5 bases. The germline V gene encodes CDR1 SGHAT and CDR2 FQNNGV. DNA of the CDR3: TGTGCCAGCAGCTTAATCGGGGTCCGGGAGGGGCAGAACAATGAGCAGTTCTTC. Its protein product is CASSLIGVREGQNNEQFF.

This clonotype came up many times. The chain employs TRBV10-3 and TRBJ1-1, with D possibly matching TRBD1 (6 bases). Trimming took 8 bases from V and 0 from J, leaving 13 bases between them. This CDR3 comprises 14 residues. Germline CDR1 and CDR2: ENHRY and SYGVKD. The CDR3 loop reads CAIERGPVNTEAFF. CDR3 nucleotides: TGTGCCATCGAGCGGGGGCCTGTGAACACTGAAGCTTTCTTT.

With regard to this clonotype: An end of the junction does not agree with germline; a read error may underlie this. The chain uses TRBV28 and TRBJ2-2; 9 positions agree with TRBD2. This CDR3 has 16 amino acids. Germline V gives CDR1 MDHEN, CDR2 SYDVKM. The CDR3 sequence is CASSFSAGGLTGEPFF. CDR3 nucleotide sequence: TGTGCCAGCAGTTTTTCGGCGGGGGGGCTCACCGGGGAGCCGTTTTTT.

Many counts were recorded for this clonotype. The V and J genes are TRBV29-1 and TRBJ1-2; TRBD1 might be the D (5 bases). The germline CDR1 and CDR2 sequences are SQVTM and ANQGSEA. V was pared by 6 bases and J by 5 bases, with 25 bases between. This CDR3 contains 16 residues. Written as DNA, the CDR3 is TGCAGCGTCCTAGACAGCTTTGGGGAGGAATCTTATGGCTACACCTTC. Its protein product is CSVLDSFGEESYGYTF.

There are many counts of this clonotype. The chain recombines TRBV5-1 with TRBJ1-1; D is unclear. The V gene's germline CDR1 is SGHRS and CDR2 YFSETQ. CDR3 size: 14 residues. The V end was cut by 1 base, the J end by 2 bases, with 9 bases between. The CDR3 here is CASSLSQANTEAFF. CDR3 DNA: TGCGCCAGCAGCTTGAGTCAGGCCAACACTGAAGCTTTCTTT.